One sample yielded the 17 T cell receptor beta chains listed below, sequenced in a study of cytomegalovirus exposure and HLA in healthy donors. Use of 60 Vbeta and 13 Jbeta primers characterized the PCR. This table comes from immunoSEQ multiplex PCR, and its TCRdb copy is limited to in-frame clones, with some not included. The data hold hundreds of thousands of clones, with roughly four fifths observed a single time. Sequenced material: PBMCs. These receptors originate from a girl aged 2-10 years in good health and CMV-seronegative.

The chain recombines TRBV27 with TRBJ1-1, with TRBD1 as a possible D gene (6 bases). Between the trimmed V and J ends, which lost 8 bases and 1 base, there was a span of 14 bases. The germline gives CDR1 MNHEY, CDR2 SMNVEV (reference sequence). CDR3 length: 14 amino acids. For the CDR3, the DNA is TGTGCCAGCTCGGAGGACAGATCGAACACTGAAGCTTTCTTT. The encoded protein is CASSEDRSNTEAFF.

This clone turned up a few times. The rearrangement links TRBV5-1 to TRBJ1-1; D is ambiguous. The germline V gene has CDR1 SGHRS and CDR2 YFSETQ. V shed 3 bases and J shed 0 bases, with 6 bases lying between them. CDR3 length: 13 residues. The CDR3 DNA follows: TGCGCCAGCAGCTGGGCTTTGAACACTGAAGCTTTCTTT. Translating it yields CASSWALNTEAFF.

The chain joins TRBV23-1 to TRBJ1-2; TRBD1 is a possible D gene (5 bases). TRBV23-1 is an open reading frame whose function is uncertain. With 4 bases removed from V and 3 bases from J, the gap between germline ends came to 15 bases. The CDR3 spans 15 residues. CDR3 in amino acids: CASSPTRGGYYGYTF. Written as DNA, the CDR3 is TGCGCCAGCAGTCCTACGCGGGGGGGATACTATGGCTACACCTTC.

V is TRBV2 and J is TRBJ1-2; TRBD1 agrees at 7 bases. V dropped 6 bases and J dropped 3; count of bases not matched to a gene: 4. The CDR3 runs to 13 residues. Germline V lookup: CDR1 SNHLY, CDR2 FYNNEI. DNA for the CDR3: TGTGCCAGCAGCGGGACAGACTACTATGGCTACACCTTC. Its translation: CASSGTDYYGYTF.

Only one count was recorded for this clone. The chain combines TRBV7-9 with TRBJ1-2, with 7 bases that match TRBD1. CDR3 size: 14 residues. Germline V gives CDR1 SEHNR, CDR2 FQNEAQ (reference sequence). V was clipped by 2 bases and J by 3 bases; unmatched bases: 3. CDR3 sequence (DNA): TGTGCCAGCAGCTTATTAGGGGGCGACTATGGCTACACCTTC. Translating it yields CASSLLGGDYGYTF.

The CDR3 DNA follows: TGTGCCAGCAGCTTACCCAAAAGGGGGTCTTCTAACTATGGCTACACCTTC. It encodes CASSLPKRGSSNYGYTF. V and J are TRBV5-4 and TRBJ1-2, with D tentatively TRBD1 (6 bases). CDR1 and CDR2 from the germline V gene are SGHNT and YYREEE (reference sequence). V was trimmed by 2 bases and J by 0 bases, leaving 17 bases between them. The CDR3 totals 17 residues. Supplemented by reference TRBV5-4 and TRBJ1-2, the full variable domain reads ETGVTQSPTHLIKTRGQQVTLRCSSQSGHNTVSWYQQALGQGPQFIFQYYREEENGRGNFPPRFSGLQFPNYSSELNVNALELDDSALYLCASSLPKRGSSNYGYTFGSGTRLTVV.

V gene TRBV7-6 combines with J gene TRBJ2-3; 13 bases align to TRBD2. Germline values: CDR1 SGHVS, CDR2 FNYEAQ. This CDR3 is built from 16 residues. Losses at the gene ends were 5 bases for V and 0 bases for J; bases not matched to a gene: 2. The CDR3 nucleotides are TGTGCCAGCAGCCGACTAGCGGGGGGTAGCACAGATACGCAGTATTTT. Protein sequence: CASSRLAGGSTDTQYF.

This clone was observed a handful of times. V and J are TRBV9 and TRBJ1-5; a weak D match, TRBD1 (6 bases). Trimming left V 4 bases short and J 3 bases short, with 11 bases between. There are 14 residues in the CDR3. Germline CDR1 SGDLS, CDR2 YYNGEE. DNA of the CDR3: TGTGCCAGCAGCCAACAGGGCGTCAATCAGCCCCAGCATTTT. This codes for CASSQQGVNQPQHF.

The chain uses TRBV10-2 and TRBJ2-5; a possible D gene is TRBD2 (6 bases). V was shortened by 2 bases and J by 2 bases, with 6 bases between the two germline ends. Germline lookup yields CDR1 WSHSY and CDR2 SAAADI. The CDR3 has 13 residues. Here the CDR3 reads CASSEGGQETQYF. The DNA of the CDR3 is TGCGCCAGCAGTGAGGGGGGGCAAGAGACCCAGTACTTC.

V is TRBV12-5 and J is TRBJ2-3; 10 bases match TRBD2. The CDR3 runs 17 residues. The ends lost 4 bases at V and 4 bases at J; junction bases unmatched: 11. Per the germline V gene, CDR1 is LGHNT and CDR2 is FRNRAP. The CDR3 sequence is CASGSPLLAGRSDTQYF. The CDR3 DNA is TGTGCTAGTGGTTCTCCACTACTAGCGGGACGTTCAGATACGCAGTATTTT.

The chain recombines TRBV29-1 with TRBJ1-5; D is possibly TRBD1 (6 bases). The V end lost 2 bases, the J end lost 3 bases, and 8 bases lay between the germline ends. CDR1 and CDR2 from the germline V gene are SQVTM and ANQGSEA. The CDR3 is 13 amino acids. The CDR3 bases are TGCAGCGTTGAAATGGGGGCCAATCAGCCCCAGCATTTT. Translation: CSVEMGANQPQHF.

The chain is built from TRBV4-1 and TRBJ2-5, with 7 bases fitting TRBD1. Germline lookup yields CDR1 MGHRA and CDR2 YSYEKL. V lost 1 base, J lost 11 bases, and 10 bases stayed unmatched. The CDR3 runs 14 residues. CDR3 bases: TGCGCCAGCAGCCAAGTAGTGACAGGGAATGAGCAGTACTTC. It specifies CASSQVVTGNEQYF.

The CDR3 DNA is TGTGCCAGCAGCTTAATCTCTGAAGCTTTCTTT. It yields the protein CASSLISEAFF. V usage is TRBV11-1 and J usage is TRBJ1-1; no clear D gene. V was trimmed by 2 bases and J by 6 bases, leaving 4 bases between them. CDR3 size: 11 residues. CDR1 SGHAT and CDR2 FQDESV come from the germline V gene (reference sequence). Full variable domain (remainder filled in from reference TRBV11-1 and TRBJ1-1): EAEVAQSPRYKITEKSQAVAFWCDPISGHATLYWYRQILGQGPELLVQFQDESVVDDSQLPKDRFSAERLKGVDSTLKIQPAELGDSAMYLCASSLISEAFFGQGTRLTVV.

In regard to this clone: Relative to the germline gene, one junction end is altered; a read error may explain this. The chain uses TRBV6-5 and TRBJ1-2, with TRBD1 identical over 9 bases. CDR3 size: 16 residues. Germline V gives CDR1 MNHEY, CDR2 SVGAGI. CDR3: CASSYDWTGVAYGCTF. CDR3 sequence (DNA): TGTGCCAGCAGTTACGACTGGACAGGGGTCGCCTATGGCTGCACCTTC.

This clone was counted only a few times. The J gene is TRBJ1-2, the V gene TRBV27; D remains ambiguous. Trimming removed 0 bases from V and 4 bases from J, with 12 bases in between. CDR3 length equals 15 residues. Germline V lookup: CDR1 MNHEY, CDR2 SMNVEV (reference sequence). CDR3 nucleotide sequence: TGTGCCAGCAGTTTATCTTGGGGAGAGAGCTATGGCTACACCTTC. Translation: CASSLSWGESYGYTF.

The chain combines TRBV5-1 with TRBJ2-5; D possibly corresponds to TRBD1 (7 bases). In germline, CDR1 is SGHRS, CDR2 YFSETQ. With 3 bases removed from V and 4 bases from J, the gap between germline ends came to 25 bases. The CDR3 consists of 18 residues. The CDR3 DNA reads as TGCGCCAGCAGCTCCCCGACCGGACAGCCGGAGGGGGCAGAGACCCAGTACTTC. Its protein product is CASSSPTGQPEGAETQYF.

The chain couples TRBV2 to TRBJ1-3; D may be TRBD1 (5 bases). The germline gives CDR1 SNHLY, CDR2 FYNNEI. Trimming left V 2 bases short and J 4 bases short, with 9 bases between. The CDR3 is 14 residues long. This CDR3 reads CASSEIGAGNTIYF. CDR3 bases: TGTGCCAGCAGTGAAATTGGGGCCGGAAACACCATATATTTT.